The next 4 T cell receptor beta chains were all read from a single sample in a study of blood T cell repertoires in COVID-19. Measured with immunoSEQ multiplex PCR; TCRdb has only the in-frame clones, and not every one. Altogether 55,000 to 80,000 clones are present, around 86% being singletons, with the ten largest covering under 1.3%. Sequencing was performed on peripheral blood. These receptors came from a man between 70 and 80 years old with acute or convalescent COVID-19.

This rearrangement joins TRBV3-1 (or the pseudogene TRBV3-2) to TRBJ2-7; TRBD2 agrees at 15 bases. CDR3 length equals 18 residues. Germline V gene lookup returns CDR1 LGHDT and CDR2 YNNKEL (reference sequence). V shed 1 base and J 1 base; nucleotides not matched to a gene: 5. CDR3 nucleotide sequence: TGTGCCAGCAGCCAAGGGACTAGCGGGAGGGGGAGGTCCTACGAGCAGTACTTC. Translating it yields CASSQGTSGRGRSYEQYF.

The rearrangement links TRBV5-5 to TRBJ1-1; 8 bases fit TRBD1. This CDR3 spans 15 amino acids. V dropped 3 bases and J dropped 5; count of bases not matched to a gene: 9. Germline V CDR1 and CDR2: SGHKS, YYEKEE (reference sequence). CDR3: CASSWGSTGVTEAFF. Here the CDR3 DNA reads TGTGCCAGCAGCTGGGGATCGACAGGGGTGACTGAAGCTTTCTTT.

The gene calls are TRBV12-3 or TRBV12-4 and TRBJ2-7; D remains unclear. The length of the CDR3 is 11 residues. V was shortened by 6 bases and J by 4 bases, with 7 bases between the two germline ends. CDR3 DNA: TGTGCCAGCAGCACCGGGTACGAGCAGTACTTC. Its translation: CASSTGYEQYF.

V and J are TRBV3-1 (or the pseudogene TRBV3-2) and TRBJ1-4; no definite D call. Trimming took 0 bases from V and 4 from J, leaving 9 bases between them. CDR1 LGHDT and CDR2 YNNKEL come from the germline V gene (reference sequence). The CDR3 sequence is 15 residues long. The CDR3 protein is CASSQDGRDNEKLFF. Written as DNA, the CDR3 is TGTGCCAGCAGCCAAGACGGGCGGGATAATGAAAAACTGTTTTTT.